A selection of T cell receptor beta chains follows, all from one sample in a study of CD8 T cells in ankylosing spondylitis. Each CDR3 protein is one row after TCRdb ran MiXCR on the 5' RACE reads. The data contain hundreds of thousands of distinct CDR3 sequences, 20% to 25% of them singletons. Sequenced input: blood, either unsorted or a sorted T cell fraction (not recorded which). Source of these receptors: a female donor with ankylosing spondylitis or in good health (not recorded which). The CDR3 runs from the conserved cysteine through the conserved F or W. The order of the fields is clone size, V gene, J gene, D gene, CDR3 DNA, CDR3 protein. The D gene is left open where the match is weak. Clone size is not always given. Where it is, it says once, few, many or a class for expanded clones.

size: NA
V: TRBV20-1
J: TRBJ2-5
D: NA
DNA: TGCAGTGCTAGAAAGGATGGGTCCGAGACCCAGTACTTC
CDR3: CSARKDGSETQYF

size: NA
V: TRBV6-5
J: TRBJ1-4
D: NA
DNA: TGTGCCAGCAGTTGGAGGGACAACAATGAAAAACTGTTTTTT
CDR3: CASSWRDNNEKLFF

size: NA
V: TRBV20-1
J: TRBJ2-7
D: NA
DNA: TGCAGTGCCAACGGGGCAATGGCGGGGACTTATACCTACGAGCAGTACTTC
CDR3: CSANGAMAGTYTYEQYF

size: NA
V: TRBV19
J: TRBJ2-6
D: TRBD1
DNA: TGTGCCAGTAGTACCCCCGGGACAGGGCCTGGAGGGGCCAACGTCCTGACTTTC
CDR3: CASSTPGTGPGGANVLTF

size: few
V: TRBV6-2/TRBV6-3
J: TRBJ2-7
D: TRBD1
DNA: TGTGCCAGCAGCCGGACAGGGGAATCAAGGGAGCAGTACTTC
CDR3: CASSRTGESREQYF

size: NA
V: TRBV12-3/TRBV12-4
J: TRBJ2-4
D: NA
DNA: TGTGCCAGCAGTTTAGCAGGAGGTCCCGGAAACATTCAGTACTTC
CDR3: CASSLAGGPGNIQYF

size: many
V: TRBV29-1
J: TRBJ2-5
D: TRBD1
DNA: TGCAGCCCTACTGAGGACAGGGCAGAGACCCAGTACTTC
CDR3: CSPTEDRAETQYF

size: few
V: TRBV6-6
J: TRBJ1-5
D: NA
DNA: TGTGCCAGCAGTTACGTGGATCAGCCCCAGCATTTT
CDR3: CASSYVDQPQHF

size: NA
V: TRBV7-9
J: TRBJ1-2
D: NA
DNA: TGTGCCAGCAGCCTACCTTTCGATCGCTACACCTTC
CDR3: CASSLPFDRYTF

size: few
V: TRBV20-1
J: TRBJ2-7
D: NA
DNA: TGCAGTGCTAGAGATCATTCAGGGAGTGCCTACGAGCAGTACTTC
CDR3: CSARDHSGSAYEQYF

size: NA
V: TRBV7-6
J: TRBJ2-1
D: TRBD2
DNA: TGTGCCAGCAGCTTGAGGGTGTCTAAGGCGGGAGAGGAGCAGTTCTTC
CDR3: CASSLRVSKAGEEQFF

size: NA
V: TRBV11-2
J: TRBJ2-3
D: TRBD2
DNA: TGTGCCAGCAGACGGCCCGGGACTAGGGGCACAGATACGCAGTATTTT
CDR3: CASRRPGTRGTDTQYF

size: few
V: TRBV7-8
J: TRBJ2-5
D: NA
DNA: TGTGCCAGCAGCCCAGGGGGGTCAGAGACCCAGTACTTC
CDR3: CASSPGGSETQYF

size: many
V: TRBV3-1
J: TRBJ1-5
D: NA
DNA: TGTGCCAGCAGCCAAGGGGGCGGCAATCAGCCCCAGCATTTT
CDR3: CASSQGGGNQPQHF

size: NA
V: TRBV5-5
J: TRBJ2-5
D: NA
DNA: TGTGCCAGAAGCTTGAATTCGAGGGGGGAGACCCAGTACTTC
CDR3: CARSLNSRGETQYF

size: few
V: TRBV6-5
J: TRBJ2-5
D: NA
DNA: TGTGCCAGCAGTTACTCTTTCGGAAGGGAGACCCAGTACTTC
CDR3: CASSYSFGRETQYF

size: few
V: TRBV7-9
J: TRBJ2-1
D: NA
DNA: TGTGCCAGCAGCTTTTACGACAATGAGCAGTTCTTC
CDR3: CASSFYDNEQFF

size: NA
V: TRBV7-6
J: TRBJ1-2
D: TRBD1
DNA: TGTGCCAGCAGCTTAGACACAGGGGAATATGGCTACACCTTC
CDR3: CASSLDTGEYGYTF

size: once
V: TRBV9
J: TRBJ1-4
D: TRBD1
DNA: TGTGCCAGCAGCAAGACAGGGTCGGATGAAAAACTGTTTTTT
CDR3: CASSKTGSDEKLFF

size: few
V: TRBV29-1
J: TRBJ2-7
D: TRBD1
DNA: TGCAGCGTTAAACAGGGGGCCCCCTACGAGCAGTACTTC
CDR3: CSVKQGAPYEQYF

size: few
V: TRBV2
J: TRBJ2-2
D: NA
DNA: TGTGCCAGCTTAAGCCCAGGGTCTCCCGGGGAGCTGTTTTTT
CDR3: CASLSPGSPGELFF

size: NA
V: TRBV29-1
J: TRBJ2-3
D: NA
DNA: TGCAGCGTTGCCACCACACCGGGATTACAAGATACGCAGTATTTT
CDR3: CSVATTPGLQDTQYF

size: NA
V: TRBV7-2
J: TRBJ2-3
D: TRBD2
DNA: TGTGCCAGCATCCGGGACTACCACCCGAGCACAGATACGCAGTATTTT
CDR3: CASIRDYHPSTDTQYF

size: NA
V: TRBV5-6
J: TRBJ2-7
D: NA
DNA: TGTGCCAGCAATAAGGACTTCCCATCGGGGGAGCAGTACTTC
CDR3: CASNKDFPSGEQYF

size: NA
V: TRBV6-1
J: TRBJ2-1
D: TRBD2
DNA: TGTGCCAGCACACCCGGGACTAGCTCCAATGAGCAGTTCTTC
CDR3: CASTPGTSSNEQFF

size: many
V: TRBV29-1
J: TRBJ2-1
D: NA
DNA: TGCAGCGTTAGGGCGTGGGGGAATGAGCAGTTCTTC
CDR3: CSVRAWGNEQFF

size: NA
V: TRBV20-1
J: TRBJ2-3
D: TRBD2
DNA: TGCAGTGCCATACTAGCGGGAACAGATACGCAGTATTTT
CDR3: CSAILAGTDTQYF

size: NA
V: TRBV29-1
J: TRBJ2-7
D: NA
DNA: TGCAGCGTTCAAGGGGCGATCTACGAGCAGTACTTC
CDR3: CSVQGAIYEQYF

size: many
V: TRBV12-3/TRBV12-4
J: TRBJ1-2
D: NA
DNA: TGTGCCAGCAGTTTTGGATTATTCTATGGCTACACCTTC
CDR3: CASSFGLFYGYTF

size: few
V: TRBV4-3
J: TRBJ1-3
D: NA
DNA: TGCGCCAGCAGCCAAGATAAATCTGGAAACACCATATATTTT
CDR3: CASSQDKSGNTIYF

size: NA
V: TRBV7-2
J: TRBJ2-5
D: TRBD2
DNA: TGTGCCAGCAGCTCCGACGGACCGGGAGGAGAGACCCAGTACTTC
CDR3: CASSSDGPGGETQYF

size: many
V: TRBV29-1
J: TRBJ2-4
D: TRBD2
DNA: TGCAGCGTTGAGTCCCGGACTAGCGGAGTCGGTATTCAGTACTTC
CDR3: CSVESRTSGVGIQYF

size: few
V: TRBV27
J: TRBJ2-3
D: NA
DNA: TGTGCCTCTCGGGGGAGACCAGCACGCACAGATACGCAGTATTTT
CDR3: CASRGRPARTDTQYF

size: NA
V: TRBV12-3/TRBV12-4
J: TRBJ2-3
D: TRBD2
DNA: TGTGCCAGCAGTTTAGGGCAAGCGGGAGGTGCAGATACGCAGTATTTT
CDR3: CASSLGQAGGADTQYF

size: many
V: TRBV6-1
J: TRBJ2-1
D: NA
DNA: TGTGCCAGCAGACCGGACCCTCAAACCTACAATGAGCAGTTCTTC
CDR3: CASRPDPQTYNEQFF

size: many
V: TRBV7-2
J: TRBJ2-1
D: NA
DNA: TGTGCCAGCAGCCGTGAATGGGGTGAGCAGTTCTTC
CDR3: CASSREWGEQFF

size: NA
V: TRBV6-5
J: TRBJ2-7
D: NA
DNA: TGTGCCAGCAGAAACCCCACCGAGCAGTACTTC
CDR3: CASRNPTEQYF

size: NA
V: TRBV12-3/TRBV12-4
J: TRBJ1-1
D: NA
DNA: TGTGCCAGCAGGAAAGGGGGCACTGAAGCTTTCTTT
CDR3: CASRKGGTEAFF

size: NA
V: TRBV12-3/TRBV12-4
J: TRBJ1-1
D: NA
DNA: TGTGCCAGCAGCCTCTTGTTAACGGGGGGGGACACTGAAGCTTTCTTT
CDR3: CASSLLLTGGDTEAFF

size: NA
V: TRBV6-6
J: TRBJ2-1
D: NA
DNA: TGTGCCAGCGGAAGAGGTCCAAGCGGTGATGAGCAGTTCTTC
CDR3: CASGRGPSGDEQFF